The rows below give T cell receptor beta chains drawn from one sample of a study of cytomegalovirus exposure and HLA in healthy donors. The data were produced by immunoSEQ multiplex PCR, yet TCRdb's version contains in-frame clones alone and is incomplete. The table lists 150,000 to 200,000 clones, 65% to 80% of them singletons, with about 4.3% in the top ten. What was sequenced was PBMCs. The receptors were gathered from a man aged 18-30 years in good health and CMV-seropositive. Each CDR3 is given with its conserved first and last residue. The D gene is left open where the match is weak. Expanded clones get a size class; other rows say once, few or many, or leave the size out.

TRBV5-1	.	TRBJ2-1	TRBD1	TGCGCCAGCAGCTCCTACCCCGGGACAGCTAACAATGAGCAGTTCTTC	CASSSYPGTANNEQFF
TRBV30	.	TRBJ2-1	.	TGTGCCGGGGGGGGGCGGGAAGCTCTGAGGGCCTCCTACAATGAGCAGTTCTTC	CAGGGREALRASYNEQFF
TRBV4-1	.	TRBJ2-1	TRBD2	TGCGCCAGCAGCACCGGGAGGAATGAGCAGTTCTTC	CASSTGRNEQFF
TRBV30	.	TRBJ2-1	.	TGTGCCTGGAGCTCTGCTCAGGGGTTGGGCTACAATGAGCAGTTCTTC	CAWSSAQGLGYNEQFF
TRBV5-6	.	TRBJ2-3	.	TGTGCCAGCAGCTTGGCCGACTACCAAGCAGATACGCAGTATTTT	CASSLADYQADTQYF
TRBV6-5	.	TRBJ2-1	TRBD2	TGTGCCAGCAGTTACGCCGGGACTAGCCTTTATGAGCAGTTCTTC	CASSYAGTSLYEQFF
TRBV6-1	few	TRBJ2-5	.	TGTGCCAGCAGGTCGGACACACAAGAGACCCAGTACTTC	CASRSDTQETQYF
TRBV29-1	few	TRBJ1-1	.	TGCAGCGTTGATAGCGGGTACACTGAAGCTTTCTTT	CSVDSGYTEAFF
TRBV13	.	TRBJ2-2	.	TGTGCCAGCAGCCCCCACCTCGGGGGAAACACCGGGGAGCTGTTTTTT	CASSPHLGGNTGELFF
TRBV7-6	.	TRBJ2-1	TRBD2	TGTGCCAGCGCGGGGAGGGGTAGCGGGGGTCATGAGCAGTTCTTC	CASAGRGSGGHEQFF
TRBV6-5	.	TRBJ1-2	.	TGTGCCAGCGCGGCGGCTCCTAACTATGGCTACACCTTC	CASAAAPNYGYTF
TRBV25-1	.	TRBJ1-1	.	TGTGCCAGCAGTGAATCGGGGGGTGGAAACACTGAAGCTTTCTTT	CASSESGGGNTEAFF
TRBV13	.	TRBJ1-2	.	TGTGCCAGCAGCTCTGGCGCGGCGGGCTATGGCTACACCTTC	CASSSGAAGYGYTF
TRBV6-1	.	TRBJ2-2	.	TGTGCCAGCAGTGAGGGGGGACGGTGGAGGACCGGGGAGCTGTTTTTT	CASSEGGRWRTGELFF
TRBV5-4	few	TRBJ1-2	TRBD1	TGTGCCAGCAGCTTGCGGACAGGGGGCAACTATGGCTACACCTTC	CASSLRTGGNYGYTF
TRBV7-7	.	TRBJ2-3	.	TGTGCTAGCAGTGCCGGGATCGACACAGATACGCAGTATTTT	CASSAGIDTDTQYF
TRBV4-1	.	TRBJ2-1	.	TGCGCCAGCAGCTCTCCATCTAGCTATGAGCAGTTCTTC	CASSSPSSYEQFF
TRBV6-1	few	TRBJ1-5	TRBD1	TGTGCCGCCACACAGGGGTGGATAGATCAGCCCCAGCATTTT	CAATQGWIDQPQHF
TRBV27	.	TRBJ1-2	TRBD1	TGTGCCAGCAGTTTCCTGACAGGGGGATCCAATGGCTACACCTTC	CASSFLTGGSNGYTF
TRBV7-2	few	TRBJ1-3	.	TGTGCCAGCAGCTCGGTTGGAAACACCATATATTTT	CASSSVGNTIYF
TRBV5-1	.	TRBJ1-1	TRBD1	TGCGCCAGCAGCTTGGCCGGGACAGCGGGTGAAGCTTTCTTT	CASSLAGTAGEAFF
TRBV7-9	.	TRBJ1-1	.	TGTGCCAGCAGCTCAGCGAGGGTGACTGAAGCTTTCTTT	CASSSARVTEAFF
TRBV6-1	few	TRBJ1-5	TRBD1	TGTGCCAGCAGTGACGAATCGGGACAGGGTTATAGCAATCAGCCCCAGCATTTT	CASSDESGQGYSNQPQHF
TRBV27	few	TRBJ2-1	TRBD2	TGTGCCAGCATGGGGCTAGCGGGAGCCAATGAGCAGTTCTTC	CASMGLAGANEQFF
TRBV6-5	few	TRBJ1-3	.	TGTGCCAGCAGTTACTCCTCGGGGAAGGCTGTCATATATTTT	CASSYSSGKAVIYF
TRBV6-5	few	TRBJ2-1	.	TGTGCCAGCCAGACTAGTCCGAGCTCCTACAATGAGCAGTTCTTC	CASQTSPSSYNEQFF
TRBV4-1	.	TRBJ2-1	.	TGCGCCAGCAGCCTCTTCCCGCCTGGGGCCCGTACCGTTACCAATGAGCAGTTCTTC	CASSLFPPGARTVTNEQFF
TRBV5-6	once	TRBJ2-1	TRBD2	TGTGCCAGCAGCCCGGGACTAGCGGACAATGAGCAGTTCTTC	CASSPGLADNEQFF
TRBV29-1	.	TRBJ2-5	TRBD2	TGCAGCGTTCGGACTAGCGGGATCTCAGAGACCCAGTACTTC	CSVRTSGISETQYF
TRBV27	few	TRBJ2-3	.	TGTGCCAGCAGTTCCACCGCAGATCCTAGCACAGATACGCAGTATTTT	CASSSTADPSTDTQYF
TRBV6-6	few	TRBJ1-1	.	TGTGCCAGCACCCGGGGAGGCAGGCAGAACACTGAAGCTTTCTTT	CASTRGGRQNTEAFF
TRBV13	.	TRBJ2-5	TRBD1	TGTGCCAGCAGCGATCGGACAGGCCAAGAGACCCAGTACTTC	CASSDRTGQETQYF
TRBV27	.	TRBJ1-1	.	TGTGCCAGCGCTCAGTCAGGTGGTTCTGAAGCTTTCTTT	CASAQSGGSEAFF
TRBV5-1	.	TRBJ2-2	.	TGCGCCAGCAGCTTGGGGGGTCGACAGACCGGGGAGCTGTTTTTT	CASSLGGRQTGELFF
TRBV2	few	TRBJ1-5	.	TGTGCCAGCAGTTATGCGGGGGGCAATCAGCCCCAGCATTTT	CASSYAGGNQPQHF
TRBV28	.	TRBJ1-3	.	TGTGCCAGCAGGCAGGCTTCTGGAAACACCATATATTTT	CASRQASGNTIYF
TRBV9	.	TRBJ1-1	.	TGTGCCAGCAGCGCGGGCGCGGGATTCACTGAAGCTTTCTTT	CASSAGAGFTEAFF
TRBV19	.	TRBJ2-5	.	TGTGCCAGTAGTCTGATGGGCCCCGGGGATAAGGAGACCCAGTACTTC	CASSLMGPGDKETQYF
TRBV11-2	.	TRBJ1-2	.	TGTGCCAGCAGCCCGAGCGCTAACTATGGCTACACCTTC	CASSPSANYGYTF
TRBV5-4	few	TRBJ2-5	.	TGTGCCAGCAGCTTGCCTGGGCGTACCCAGTACTTC	CASSLPGRTQYF
TRBV10-3	.	TRBJ1-1	.	TGTGCCACTGGGACATCGAACACTGAAGCTTTCTTT	CATGTSNTEAFF
TRBV9	.	TRBJ2-3	TRBD2	TGTGCCAGCAGCGTGTTCGGGACTAGCGGGGGCCCGGCGGATACGCAGTATTTT	CASSVFGTSGGPADTQYF
TRBV18	.	TRBJ1-5	.	TGTGCCAGCTCACCGGCCCATGATCAGCCCCAGCATTTT	CASSPAHDQPQHF